Shown below are 30 T cell receptor beta chains from a single sample sequenced in a study of shared clonotypes between healthy human individuals (dated by TCRdb to the early 2020s). Library construction relied on the immunoSEQ multiplex PCR assay. TCRdb limited this immuneACCESS table to in-frame rearrangements with V and J called. A share of clones is missing; checked studies link under half to unresolved V genes, and the rest is unexplained. The sample has over 750,000 clones on record, about 96% of them singletons. The ten largest clones represent over 0.2% of the sample. CD8 naive samples consisted of CD45RO-negative cells that were positively selected for CCR7, yielding a CD45RA+CCR7+ population without TemRA cells. What was sequenced was naive CD8+ T cells sorted from blood. Per the publication, the cell subset or site label means: CD45RA+CCR7+. These TCRs come from a man younger than 40 in good health.

The rearrangement links TRBV28 to TRBJ2-1, with 8 bases lining up with TRBD2. Germline-derived CDR1 and CDR2 are MDHEN and SYDVKM. The CDR3 is 13 residues long. J was trimmed by 10 bases and V by 5 bases; bases with no gene match: 7. This chain's CDR3 is CASSKVAGIEQFF. The CDR3, as DNA: TGTGCCAGCAGTAAGGTAGCGGGGATAGAGCAGTTCTTC.

The chain links TRBV27 to TRBJ2-7; D is unclear. This CDR3 region has 13 residues. The germline V and J ends were trimmed by 5 bases and 5 bases, with 13 bases remaining between them. In germline, CDR1 is MNHEY, CDR2 SMNVEV (reference sequence). CDR3 loop: CASSLTYSNEQYF. CDR3 nucleotide sequence: TGTGCCAGCAGTCTTACTTACAGTAACGAGCAGTACTTC.

DNA for the CDR3: TGCGCCAGCAGCCAAGAAGGAATGGACACTGAAGCTTTCTTT. It codes for CASSQEGMDTEAFF. V gene TRBV4-1 combines with J gene TRBJ1-1; D is unresolved. The CDR3 length is 14 residues. V was trimmed by 0 bases and J by 3 bases, leaving 8 bases between them. Germline V CDR1 and CDR2: MGHRA, YSYEKL.

J is TRBJ1-5 and V is TRBV7-9; D remains unclear. V lost 5 bases and J 2 bases, leaving 4 bases between the germline ends. The germline V gene has CDR1 SEHNR and CDR2 FQNEAQ (reference sequence). CDR3 size: 12 residues. The DNA of the CDR3 is TGTGCCAGCAGCGGACGCAATCAGCCCCAGCATTTT. Translating it yields CASSGRNQPQHF.

The V and J genes are TRBV5-4 and TRBJ2-1; possibly TRBD1 for D (5 bases). The CDR3 spans 17 residues. Germline CDR1 SGHNT, CDR2 YYREEE (reference sequence). The V end lost 4 bases, the J end lost 0 bases, and 17 bases lay between the germline ends. CDR3 sequence: CASSADPTAISYNEQFF. As DNA, the CDR3 is TGTGCCAGCAGCGCAGACCCGACAGCGATCTCCTACAATGAGCAGTTCTTC.

The rearrangement links TRBV10-3 to TRBJ2-7, with D possibly matching TRBD2 (6 bases). The CDR3 sequence is 15 residues long. Germline V lookup: CDR1 ENHRY, CDR2 SYGVKD. The V end lost 4 bases, the J end lost 1 base, and 14 bases lay between the germline ends. CDR3 amino acids: CAISVTGTGSYEQYF. CDR3 nucleotide sequence: TGTGCCATCAGTGTTACCGGGACTGGATCCTACGAGCAGTACTTC.

The chain uses TRBV28 and TRBJ2-3; D not resolved. CDR1 and CDR2 from the germline V gene are MDHEN and SYDVKM. CDR3 size: 15 residues. The ends were cut back, 6 bases at V and 0 bases at J, with 13 bases in the middle. The CDR3 protein is CASRLSVTSTDTQYF. The CDR3 DNA sequence: TGTGCCAGCAGGCTATCCGTGACTAGCACAGATACGCAGTATTTT.

The chain couples TRBV7-9 to TRBJ2-7, with TRBD2 matching 7 bases. The CDR3 is 16 amino acids. CDR1 is SEHNR and CDR2 is FQNEAQ in the germline V gene (reference sequence). V dropped 2 bases and J dropped 0; count of bases not matched to a gene: 7. The CDR3 protein is CASSLTDERDSYEQYF. As DNA, the CDR3 is TGTGCCAGCAGCTTAACAGATGAGCGGGACTCCTACGAGCAGTACTTC.

V and J are TRBV6-1 and TRBJ2-5, with no clear D. CDR3 length equals 16 residues. Trimming removed 1 base from V and 2 bases from J, with 14 bases in between. The V gene's germline CDR1 is MNHNS and CDR2 SASEGT. The CDR3 sequence: CASSEGTTALQETQYF. The DNA for the CDR3 is TGTGCCAGCAGTGAAGGAACTACAGCTCTGCAAGAGACCCAGTACTTC.

The gene calls are TRBV5-1 and TRBJ2-2; no definite D call. There are 14 residues in the CDR3. Trimming took off 2 bases at V and 4 bases at J, with 9 bases between the two ends. Germline V CDR1 and CDR2: SGHRS, YFSETQ. The CDR3 is CASSLGSLTGELFF. CDR3 in DNA: TGCGCCAGCAGCTTAGGCTCGCTCACCGGGGAGCTGTTTTTT.

This clone was detected only once. The rearrangement links TRBV7-8 to TRBJ2-7, with D maybe TRBD1 (5 bases). Per germline, CDR1 SGHVS and CDR2 FQNEAQ. The CDR3 totals 16 residues. V lost 5 bases to trimming and J lost 2 bases, with 19 bases between them. As DNA, the CDR3 is TGTGCCAGCAGCCTACCAAGGGGCAGTCTAACCTACGAGCAGTACTTC. This encodes CASSLPRGSLTYEQYF.

The rearrangement uses TRBV27 and TRBJ1-5; D remains ambiguous. The germline V gene has CDR1 MNHEY and CDR2 SMNVEV (reference sequence). The CDR3 covers 15 residues. The V and J ends lost 5 bases and 1 base respectively, with 12 bases between them. The CDR3 loop reads CASSPTTRSNQPQHF. Written as DNA, the CDR3 is TGTGCCAGCAGTCCAACGACGAGGAGCAATCAGCCCCAGCATTTT.

This clone was found once. This sequence joins TRBV19 and TRBJ1-1, with D uncertain. Germline V gene sequence: CDR1 LNHDA, CDR2 SQIVND (reference sequence). The ends were cut back, 3 bases at V and 4 bases at J, with 9 bases in the middle. This CDR3 has 13 amino acids. The CDR3 is CASSIGPSTEAFF. The CDR3 DNA sequence: TGTGCCAGTAGTATCGGGCCTAGCACTGAAGCTTTCTTT.

V and J are TRBV4-3 and TRBJ2-1, with D unresolved. V dropped 0 bases and J dropped 6 bases, with 9 bases sitting between them. Germline V gives CDR1 LGHNA, CDR2 YSLEER. This CDR3 is 14 amino acids long. The CDR3 region is CASSQDGWGNEQFF. The CDR3 bases are TGCGCCAGCAGCCAAGATGGCTGGGGCAATGAGCAGTTCTTC.

This chain's CDR3 is CASSSPPGLAGGIDIQYF. The CDR3, as DNA: TGCGCCAGCAGCTCCCCCCCCGGACTAGCGGGAGGGATTGACATTCAGTACTTC. The rearrangement joins TRBV5-1 to TRBJ2-4, with 15 bases matching TRBD2. J gave up 8 bases and V 3 bases, and 12 bases lay outside the gene matches. Germline V gene lookup returns CDR1 SGHRS and CDR2 YFSETQ. This CDR3 region has 18 residues.

The CDR3 sequence is CASSQRSETGGSYEQYF. In DNA, the CDR3 is TGCGCCAGCAGCCAACGTTCAGAGACAGGGGGGTCCTACGAGCAGTACTTC. The rearrangement uses TRBV4-1 and TRBJ2-7, with 9 bases lining up with TRBD1. V lost 2 bases and J lost 1; bases outside the gene matches: 9. The CDR3 runs to 17 residues. Germline V gene sequence: CDR1 MGHRA, CDR2 YSYEKL.

In this sample, this clone turned up a few times. CDR3 DNA sequence: TGTGCCAGCAGCTCGACAGAACTGTTTTTT. Its protein is CASSSTELFF. The chain links TRBV7-9 to TRBJ1-4; D might be TRBD1 (5 bases). Germline V gene data show CDR1 as SEHNR and CDR2 as FQNEAQ (reference sequence). The CDR3 spans 10 residues. V was cut by 4 bases and J by 12 bases, with 6 bases left in between.

This sequence joins TRBV7-8 and TRBJ2-2, with 8 positions matching TRBD2. The CDR3 totals 15 residues. V trimming: 5 bases; J trimming: 7 bases; junction bases outside the gene matches: 9. Germline V CDR1 and CDR2: SGHVS, FQNEAQ. The CDR3 here is CASSPIAGRNGELFF. CDR3 nucleotide sequence: TGTGCCAGCAGCCCCATAGCGGGACGTAACGGGGAGCTGTTTTTT.

The V and J genes are TRBV6-1 and TRBJ1-4, with D possibly being TRBD1 (5 bases). Germline loops: CDR1 MNHNS, CDR2 SASEGT. CDR3 length: 16 amino acids. The germline V and J ends were trimmed by 0 bases and 0 bases, with 8 bases remaining between them. CDR3 region: CASSEAATATNEKLFF. The CDR3 DNA follows: TGTGCCAGCAGTGAAGCTGCGACAGCAACTAATGAAAAACTGTTTTTT.

This rearrangement joins TRBV7-9 to TRBJ2-5; D remains ambiguous. The CDR3 extends over 14 amino acids. Germline CDR1 is SEHNR and CDR2 is FQNEAQ (reference sequence). Deletions cut 1 base from V and 3 bases from J, with 9 bases between. The CDR3 reads CASSLEENKETQYF. CDR3 coding DNA: TGTGCCAGCAGCTTAGAGGAGAACAAAGAGACCCAGTACTTC.

In the case of this clone: This CDR3 is also generated by other DNA sequences in the sample. The V call is TRBV30, the J call TRBJ1-4, with no clear D. There are 13 residues in the CDR3. V lost 2 bases and J 2 bases, leaving 6 bases between the germline ends. The germline V gene has CDR1 GTSNPN and CDR2 SVGIG (reference sequence). CDR3 coding DNA: TGTGCCTGGAGTTTGGGGACTAATGAAAAACTGTTTTTT. This sequence encodes CAWSLGTNEKLFF.

This clone showed up just once. The rearrangement joins TRBV28 to TRBJ2-3; 9 nucleotides align to TRBD1. This CDR3 comprises 16 residues. Germline trimming cut 6 bases from V and 0 bases from J; bases unmatched to any gene: 7. Germline-derived CDR1 and CDR2 are MDHEN and SYDVKM. CDR3 region: CASRSSGTGSTDTQYF. CDR3 in DNA: TGTGCCAGCAGGTCATCCGGGACAGGGAGCACAGATACGCAGTATTTT. Complete variable domain (other parts from reference TRBV28 and TRBJ2-3): DVKVTQSSRYLVKRTGEKVFLECVQDMDHENMFWYRQDPGLGLRLIYFSYDVKMKEKGDIPEGYSVSREKKERFSLILESASTNQTSMYLCASRSSGTGSTDTQYFGPGTRLTVL.

This sequence joins TRBV4-3 and TRBJ2-7; 7 bases are a match to TRBD1. Germline-derived CDR1 and CDR2 are LGHNA and YSLEER. The CDR3 contains 15 residues. Trimming removed 0 bases from V and 2 bases from J; junction bases left unmatched: 4. CDR3 DNA: TGCGCCAGCAGCCAAGAGACAGGGACGGCCTACGAGCAGTACTTC. It translates to CASSQETGTAYEQYF.

The chain joins TRBV11-2 to TRBJ2-5; no reliable D call. Germline V CDR1 and CDR2: SGHAT, FQNNGV. The CDR3 extends over 12 amino acids. V was trimmed by 5 bases and J by 0 bases, leaving 4 bases between them. CDR3 DNA: TGTGCCAGCAGCCCGTACCAAGAGACCCAGTACTTC. Translated: CASSPYQETQYF. The full variable domain, rest sourced from reference TRBV11-2 and TRBJ2-5, is EAGVAQSPRYKIIEKRQSVAFWCNPISGHATLYWYQQILGQGPKLLIQFQNNGVVDDSQLPKDRFSAERLKGVDSTLKIQPAKLEDSAVYLCASSPYQETQYFGPGTRLLVL.

With respect to this clone: Other DNA sequences in the same sample also yield this CDR3. The V gene is TRBV27, the J gene TRBJ2-7, with D tentatively TRBD1 (5 bases). The CDR3 has 13 amino acids. The ends were cut back, 5 bases at V and 3 bases at J, with 11 bases in the middle. Germline CDR1 MNHEY, CDR2 SMNVEV (reference sequence). CDR3 in DNA: TGTGCCAGCAGTCCCAGACAGAGCTACGAGCAGTACTTC. This translates into CASSPRQSYEQYF.

V is TRBV7-2 and J is TRBJ2-7; 9 nucleotides agree with TRBD2. The CDR3 is 19 residues long. CDR1 is SGHTA and CDR2 is FQGNSA in the germline V gene. J was trimmed by 0 bases and V by 2 bases; bases with no gene match: 14. CDR3 coding DNA: TGTGCCAGCAGCTTAAATGTATGGCGGGAGGGGGGAGCCTCCTACGAGCAGTACTTC. This gives the protein CASSLNVWREGGASYEQYF.

The chain recombines TRBV7-8 with TRBJ2-7, with 10 positions matching TRBD2. Germline V gene sequence: CDR1 SGHVS, CDR2 FQNEAQ. The CDR3 consists of 15 residues. V lost 2 bases and J lost 3; bases outside the gene matches: 4. The CDR3 DNA follows: TGTGCCAGCAGCTTACTAGCGGGAGATCACTACGAGCAGTACTTC. Its protein product is CASSLLAGDHYEQYF.

On this clone itself: The sample carries other DNA sequences with the same CDR3. This chain connects TRBV10-3 to TRBJ2-1, with TRBD2 identical over 7 bases. V was pared by 4 bases and J by 6 bases, with 3 bases of the junction left unmatched. CDR3 length equals 13 residues. In germline, CDR1 is ENHRY, CDR2 SYGVKD. CDR3: CAISGLAANEQFF. In DNA, the CDR3 is TGTGCCATCAGTGGACTAGCCGCCAATGAGCAGTTCTTC.

J is TRBJ2-1 and V is TRBV7-9; 8 bases fit TRBD2. Germline V gene sequence: CDR1 SEHNR, CDR2 FQNEAQ (reference sequence). The CDR3 is 18 residues long. J lost 6 bases, V lost 3 bases, and 16 bases had no gene match. CDR3 nucleotides: TGTGCCAGCAGCTTCTTATTATCTTTTGGACTAGCAGGCAATGAGCAGTTCTTC. Its protein product is CASSFLLSFGLAGNEQFF.

V usage is TRBV28 and J usage is TRBJ2-7; weak D call: TRBD1 (6 bases). The germline V gene encodes CDR1 MDHEN and CDR2 SYDVKM. Trimming pared 0 bases from V and 3 bases from J, leaving 12 bases between. CDR3 size: 15 residues. The CDR3, as DNA: TGTGCCAGCAGTTTATGGGCAGGGGTGGACTACGAGCAGTACTTC. It codes for CASSLWAGVDYEQYF.